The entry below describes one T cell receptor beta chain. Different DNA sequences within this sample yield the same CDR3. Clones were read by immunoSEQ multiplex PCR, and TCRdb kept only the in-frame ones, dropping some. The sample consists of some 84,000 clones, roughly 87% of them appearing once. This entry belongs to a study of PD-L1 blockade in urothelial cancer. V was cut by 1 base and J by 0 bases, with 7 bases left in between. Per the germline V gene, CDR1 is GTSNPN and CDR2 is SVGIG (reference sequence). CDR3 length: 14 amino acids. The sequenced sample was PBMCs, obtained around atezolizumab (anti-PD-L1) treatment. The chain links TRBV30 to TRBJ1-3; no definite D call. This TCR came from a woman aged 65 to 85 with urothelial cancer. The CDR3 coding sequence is TGTGCCTGGAGTGGAGGGAGCTCTGGAAACACCATATATTTT. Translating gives CAWSGGSSGNTIYF.